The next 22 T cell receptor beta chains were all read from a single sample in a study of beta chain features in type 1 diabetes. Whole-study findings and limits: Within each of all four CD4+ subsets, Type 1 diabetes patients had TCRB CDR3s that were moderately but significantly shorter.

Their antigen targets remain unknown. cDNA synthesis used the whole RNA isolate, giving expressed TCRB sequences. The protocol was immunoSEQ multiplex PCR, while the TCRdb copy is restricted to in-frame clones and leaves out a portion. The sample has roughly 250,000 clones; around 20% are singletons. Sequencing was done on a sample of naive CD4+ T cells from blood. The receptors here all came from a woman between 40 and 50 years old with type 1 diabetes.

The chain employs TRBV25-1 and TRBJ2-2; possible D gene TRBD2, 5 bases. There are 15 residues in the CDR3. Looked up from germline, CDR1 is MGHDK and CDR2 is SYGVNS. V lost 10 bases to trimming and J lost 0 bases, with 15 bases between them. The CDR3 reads CATSPGGPNTGELFF. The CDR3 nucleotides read TGTGCCACCTCACCCGGAGGCCCGAACACCGGGGAGCTGTTTTTT.

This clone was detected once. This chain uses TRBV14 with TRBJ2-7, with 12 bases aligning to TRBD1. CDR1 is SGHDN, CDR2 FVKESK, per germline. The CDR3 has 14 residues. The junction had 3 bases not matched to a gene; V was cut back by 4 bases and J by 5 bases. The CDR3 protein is CASSPGTGGNEQYF. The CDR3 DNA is TGTGCCAGCAGCCCTGGGACAGGGGGCAACGAGCAGTACTTC.

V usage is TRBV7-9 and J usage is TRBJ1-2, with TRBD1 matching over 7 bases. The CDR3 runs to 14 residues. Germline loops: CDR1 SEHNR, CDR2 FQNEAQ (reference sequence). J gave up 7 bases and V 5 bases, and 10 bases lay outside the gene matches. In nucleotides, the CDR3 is TGTGCCAGCAGCCCACGACAGGGAGATCGTGGCTACACCTTC. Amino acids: CASSPRQGDRGYTF.

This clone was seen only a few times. CDR3 loop: CASSVYSNQPQHF. CDR3 sequence (DNA): TGTGCCAGCAGCGTCTATAGCAATCAGCCCCAGCATTTT. The V and J genes are TRBV7-9 and TRBJ1-5; D not certain. The V gene's germline CDR1 is SEHNR and CDR2 FQNEAQ (reference sequence). CDR3 length: 13 amino acids. Trimming took off 5 bases at V and 0 bases at J, with 5 bases between the two ends.

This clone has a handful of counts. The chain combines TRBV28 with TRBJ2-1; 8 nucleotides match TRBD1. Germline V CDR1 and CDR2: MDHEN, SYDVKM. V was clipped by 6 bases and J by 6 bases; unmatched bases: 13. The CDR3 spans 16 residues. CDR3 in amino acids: CASSPAGTGWGNEQFF. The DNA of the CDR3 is TGTGCCAGCAGCCCGGCCGGGACAGGCTGGGGCAATGAGCAGTTCTTC.

In DNA, the CDR3 is TGTGCCAGCAGTTTGAACAGGGGACTGTTTGCTTTCTTT. Its translation is CASSLNRGLFAFF. This sequence joins TRBV28 and TRBJ1-1, with 7 nucleotides matching TRBD1. CDR3 length: 13 amino acids. Per the germline V gene, CDR1 is MDHEN and CDR2 is SYDVKM. Trimming removed 3 bases from V and 11 bases from J; junction bases left unmatched: 9.

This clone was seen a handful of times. CDR3 bases: TGTGCCAGCAGCCTTAGCGGGGACCCCACAGATACGCAGTATTTT. This sequence encodes CASSLSGDPTDTQYF. This rearrangement joins TRBV9 to TRBJ2-3; 8 positions agree with TRBD2. This CDR3 contains 15 residues. CDR1 is SGDLS, CDR2 YYNGEE, per germline. The V gene end was trimmed by 4 bases and the J gene end by 2 bases; junction bases not matched to a gene: 6.

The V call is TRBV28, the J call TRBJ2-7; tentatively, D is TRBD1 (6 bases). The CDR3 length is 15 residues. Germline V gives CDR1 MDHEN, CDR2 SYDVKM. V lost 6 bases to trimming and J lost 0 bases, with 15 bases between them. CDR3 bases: TGTGCCAGCAGCCCCGGACAGCCGGGCTCCTACGAGCAGTACTTC. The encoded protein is CASSPGQPGSYEQYF.

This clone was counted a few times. CDR3 sequence reads: CASSYLGGSYEQYF. As DNA, the CDR3 is TGTGCCAGCAGTTACTTGGGGGGTAGCTACGAGCAGTACTTC. The chain is built from TRBV6-6 and TRBJ2-7; D might be TRBD2 (6 bases). Looked up from germline, CDR1 is MNHNY and CDR2 is SVGAGI (reference sequence). The CDR3 consists of 14 residues. The V and J ends lost 1 base and 3 bases respectively, with 10 bases between them.

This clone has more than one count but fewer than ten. The CDR3 spells CASSVADRVYEQYF. CDR3 nucleotides: TGTGCCAGCAGCGTAGCTGACAGGGTATACGAGCAGTACTTC. V and J are TRBV9 and TRBJ2-7, with 7 nucleotides matching TRBD1. The CDR3 loop spans 14 amino acids. Trimming at V came to 0 bases and at J to 4 bases, leaving 4 bases not matched to a gene. The germline V gene encodes CDR1 SGDLS and CDR2 YYNGEE.

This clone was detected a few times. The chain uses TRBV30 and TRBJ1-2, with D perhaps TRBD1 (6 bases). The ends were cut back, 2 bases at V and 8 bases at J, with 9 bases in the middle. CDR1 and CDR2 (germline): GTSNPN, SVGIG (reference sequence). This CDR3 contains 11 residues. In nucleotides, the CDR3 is TGTGCCTGGAGTAGCACAGGGGGCTACACCTTC. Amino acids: CAWSSTGGYTF.

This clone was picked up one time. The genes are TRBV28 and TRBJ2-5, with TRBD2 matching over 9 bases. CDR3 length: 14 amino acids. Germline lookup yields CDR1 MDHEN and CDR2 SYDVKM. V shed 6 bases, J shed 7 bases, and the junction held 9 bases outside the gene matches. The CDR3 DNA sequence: TGTGCCAGCAGCCAGAGCGGGGGGTCCGGGACCCAGTACTTC. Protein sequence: CASSQSGGSGTQYF.

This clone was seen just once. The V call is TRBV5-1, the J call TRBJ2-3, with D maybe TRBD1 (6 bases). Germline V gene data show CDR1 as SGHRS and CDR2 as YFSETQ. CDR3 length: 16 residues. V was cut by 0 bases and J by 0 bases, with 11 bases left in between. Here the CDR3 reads CASSLGQVDSTDTQYF. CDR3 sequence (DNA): TGCGCCAGCAGCTTGGGACAGGTTGATAGCACAGATACGCAGTATTTT.

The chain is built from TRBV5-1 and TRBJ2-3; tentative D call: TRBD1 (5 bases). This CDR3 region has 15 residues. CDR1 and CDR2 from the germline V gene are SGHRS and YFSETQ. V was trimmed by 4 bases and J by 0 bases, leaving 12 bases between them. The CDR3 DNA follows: TGCGCCAGCAGCACCAGGGTTGCGAGCACAGATACGCAGTATTTT. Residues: CASSTRVASTDTQYF.

The DNA of the CDR3 is TGTGCCTGGAGTCCCACGGGAGGGAGCACCGGGGAGCTGTTTTTT. Translation: CAWSPTGGSTGELFF. This chain connects TRBV30 to TRBJ2-2; 8 bases are a match to TRBD2. V shed 2 bases and J 4 bases; nucleotides not matched to a gene: 6. The length of the CDR3 is 15 residues. Germline CDR1 and CDR2: GTSNPN and SVGIG (reference sequence).

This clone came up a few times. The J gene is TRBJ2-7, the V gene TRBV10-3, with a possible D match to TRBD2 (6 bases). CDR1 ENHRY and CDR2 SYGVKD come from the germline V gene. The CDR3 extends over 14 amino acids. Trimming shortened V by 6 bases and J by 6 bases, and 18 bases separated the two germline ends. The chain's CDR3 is CAIRGTPETLEQYF. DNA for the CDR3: TGTGCCATCAGGGGGACTCCAGAAACACTCGAGCAGTACTTC.

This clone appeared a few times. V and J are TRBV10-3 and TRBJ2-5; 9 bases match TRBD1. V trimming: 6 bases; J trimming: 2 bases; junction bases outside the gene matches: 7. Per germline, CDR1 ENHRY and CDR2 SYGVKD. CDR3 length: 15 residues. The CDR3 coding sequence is TGTGCCATCAGGGAGGACAGGGGTACGCAAGAGACCCAGTACTTC. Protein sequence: CAIREDRGTQETQYF.

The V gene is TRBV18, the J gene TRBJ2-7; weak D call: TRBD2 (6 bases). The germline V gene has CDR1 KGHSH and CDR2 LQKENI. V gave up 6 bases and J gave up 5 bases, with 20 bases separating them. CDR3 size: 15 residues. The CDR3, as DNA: TGTGCCAGCTCGGAGGGAGTAGCGAGGATCGACGAGCAGTACTTC. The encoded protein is CASSEGVARIDEQYF.

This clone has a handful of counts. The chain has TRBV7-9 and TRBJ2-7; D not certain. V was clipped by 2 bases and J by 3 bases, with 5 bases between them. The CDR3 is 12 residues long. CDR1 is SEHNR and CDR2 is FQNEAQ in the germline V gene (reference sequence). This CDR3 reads CASSLTDYEQYF. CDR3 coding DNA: TGTGCCAGCAGCTTAACAGACTACGAGCAGTACTTC. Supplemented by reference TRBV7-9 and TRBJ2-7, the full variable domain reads DTGVSQNPRHKITKRGQNVTFRCDPISEHNRLYWYRQTLGQGPEFLTYFQNEAQLEKSRLLSDRFSAERPKGSFSTLEIQRTEQGDSAMYLCASSLTDYEQYFGPGTRLTVT.

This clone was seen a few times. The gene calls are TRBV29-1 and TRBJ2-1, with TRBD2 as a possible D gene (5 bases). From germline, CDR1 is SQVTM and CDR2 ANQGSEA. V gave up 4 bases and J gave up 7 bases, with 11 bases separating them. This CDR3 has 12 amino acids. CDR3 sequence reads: CSVGAGGNEQFF. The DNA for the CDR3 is TGCAGCGTTGGGGCCGGAGGAAATGAGCAGTTCTTC.

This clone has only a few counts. The CDR3 DNA reads as TGTGCCAGCTCACTCTCGACTAGCGGTGAGGCAACAGATACGCAGTATTTT. Its translation: CASSLSTSGEATDTQYF. The V call is TRBV18, the J call TRBJ2-3, with 9 bases identical to TRBD2. V gave up 4 bases and J gave up 3 bases; unmatched junction bases: 11. CDR1 and CDR2 (germline): KGHSH, LQKENI. CDR3 length equals 17 residues. Based on the CDR3 plus reference TRBV18 and TRBJ2-3, the full variable domain is NAGVMQNPRHLVRRRGQEARLRCSPMKGHSHVYWYRQLPEEGLKFMVYLQKENIIDESGMPKERFSAEFPKEGPSILRIQQVVRGDSAAYFCASSLSTSGEATDTQYFGPGTRLTVL.

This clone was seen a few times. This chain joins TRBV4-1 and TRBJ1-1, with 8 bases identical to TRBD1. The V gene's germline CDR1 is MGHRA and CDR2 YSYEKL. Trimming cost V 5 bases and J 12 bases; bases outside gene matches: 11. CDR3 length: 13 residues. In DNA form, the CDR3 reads TGCGCCAGCAGCTTCCCCGGACAGGGCGCGACTTTCTTT. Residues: CASSFPGQGATFF.